Presented here are 14 T cell receptor beta chains from one specimen sequenced in a study of shared clonotypes between healthy human individuals. Naive CD8 cells lacked CD45RO and underwent positive selection for CCR7, leaving out terminally differentiated effector memory CD45RA+ cells. Measured with immunoSEQ multiplex PCR; TCRdb has only the in-frame clones, and not every one. The sample lists nearly 600,000 clones, just under 97% seen once, with 0.095% to 0.12% in the top ten. The material sequenced was naive CD8+ T cells sorted from blood. Source of these receptors: a young woman in good health.

This sequence joins TRBV30 and TRBJ1-1; D call uncertain. CDR3 length: 11 amino acids. Trimming pared 3 bases from V and 1 base from J, leaving 3 bases between. Germline V gene data show CDR1 as GTSNPN and CDR2 as SVGIG (reference sequence). CDR3 loop: CAWRGNTEAFF. CDR3 bases: TGTGCCTGGAGGGGGAACACTGAAGCTTTCTTT.

The rearrangement links TRBV7-9 to TRBJ2-7; D is unclear. Trimming cost V 5 bases and J 7 bases, with 15 bases left between them. The CDR3 has 13 amino acids. The germline V gene has CDR1 SEHNR and CDR2 FQNEAQ (reference sequence). The CDR3 nucleotides are TGTGCCAGCAGCCAGTGGGATGTGGGAGAGCAGTACTTC. Translated: CASSQWDVGEQYF.

This rearrangement joins TRBV21-1 to TRBJ2-7; the table's TRBD1 call for D was not verified on the DNA. TRBV21-1 is termed a pseudogene. This CDR3 is built from 13 residues. CDR3 sequence (DNA): TGTGCCAGCAGCTCCGGACAGTACTACGAGCAGTACTTC. Protein: CASSSGQYYEQYF.

This sequence joins TRBV7-2 and TRBJ2-1; a possible D gene is TRBD2 (6 bases). This CDR3 has 15 amino acids. The germline V gene encodes CDR1 SGHTA and CDR2 FQGNSA. Trimming cost V 5 bases and J 3 bases, with 14 bases left between them. DNA for the CDR3: TGTGCCAGCAGCCCTCTCTCGGGAGTCTACAATGAGCAGTTCTTC. It encodes CASSPLSGVYNEQFF.

The V and J genes are TRBV27 and TRBJ2-1; TRBD1 aligns across 10 bases. CDR3 length equals 13 residues. With V trimmed by 5 bases and J by 7 bases, 2 bases remained unmatched. The germline CDR1 and CDR2 sequences are MNHEY and SMNVEV (reference sequence). The CDR3 spells CASSPGQGNEQFF. CDR3 sequence (DNA): TGTGCCAGCAGTCCGGGACAGGGGAATGAGCAGTTCTTC.

This chain links TRBV5-1 with TRBJ2-1; D gene uncertain. The CDR3 has 13 residues. Germline V gives CDR1 SGHRS, CDR2 YFSETQ. V was pared by 0 bases and J by 5 bases, with 6 bases between. The CDR3 loop is CASSLAANNEQFF. Written as DNA, the CDR3 is TGCGCCAGCAGCTTGGCCGCAAACAATGAGCAGTTCTTC.

CDR3 region: CASSQDRNQPQHF. The CDR3 DNA sequence: TGTGCCAGCAGCCAAGACAGGAATCAGCCCCAGCATTTT. The V gene is TRBV5-8, the J gene TRBJ1-5, with a possible D match to TRBD1 (6 bases). V lost 4 bases and J lost 4, with 9 bases in between. Looked up from germline, CDR1 is SGHTS and CDR2 is YDEGEE. The CDR3 contains 13 residues. Supplemented by reference TRBV5-8 and TRBJ1-5, the full variable domain reads EAGVTQSPTHLIKTRGQQATLRCSPISGHTSVYWYQQALGLGLQFLLWYDEGEERNRGNFPPRFSGRQFPNYSSELNVNALELEDSALYLCASSQDRNQPQHFGDGTRLSIL.

This rearrangement joins TRBV28 to TRBJ1-4; D may be TRBD1 (5 bases). The CDR3 contains 16 residues. V was trimmed by 3 bases and J by 5 bases, leaving 16 bases between them. Germline V gives CDR1 MDHEN, CDR2 SYDVKM. CDR3 nucleotide sequence: TGTGCCAGCAGTTTCCGGGACCTCTATGGGAATGAAAAACTGTTTTTT. Its translation is CASSFRDLYGNEKLFF.

The rearrangement uses TRBV7-9 and TRBJ1-2; 8 nucleotides align to TRBD1. The junction had 5 bases not matched to a gene; V was cut back by 1 base and J by 4 bases. Per germline, CDR1 SEHNR and CDR2 FQNEAQ (reference sequence). The CDR3 loop spans 15 amino acids. The CDR3 DNA reads as TGTGCCAGCAGCTTAGGACAGGGGCCCCCCTATGGCTACACCTTC. Its protein product is CASSLGQGPPYGYTF.

This chain links TRBV6-5 with TRBJ1-5; weak D call: TRBD1 (5 bases). The germline V gene encodes CDR1 MNHEY and CDR2 SVGAGI. The CDR3 is made up of 14 amino acids. V was clipped by 7 bases and J by 7 bases, with 17 bases between them. The DNA of the CDR3 is TGTGCCAGCACCGACGATAGGGGAGGACAGCCCCAGCATTTT. Translation: CASTDDRGGQPQHF.

The chain carries TRBV27 and TRBJ2-4; 7 nucleotides agree with TRBD1. In germline, CDR1 is MNHEY, CDR2 SMNVEV (reference sequence). The CDR3 runs to 18 residues. With 3 bases clipped from V and 0 bases from J, the junction kept 11 bases outside the gene matches. CDR3 loop: CASSLDRKNGLAKNIQYF. The CDR3 nucleotides are TGTGCCAGCAGTTTGGACAGGAAAAACGGATTAGCCAAAAACATTCAGTACTTC.

The CDR3 reads CASSLRPGGSSYEQYF. In DNA, the CDR3 is TGTGCCAGCAGCCTCCGCCCCGGTGGGAGCTCCTACGAGCAGTACTTC. The chain employs TRBV13 and TRBJ2-7; D perhaps matches TRBD2 (5 bases). Germline loops: CDR1 PRHDT, CDR2 FYEKMQ (reference sequence). V lost 5 bases and J 0 bases, leaving 17 bases between the germline ends. The CDR3 covers 16 residues.

Points on this clone: The sample carries other DNA sequences with the same CDR3. V gene TRBV30 combines with J gene TRBJ2-3; 14 bases are a match to TRBD2. After removal of 7 bases from V and 2 bases from J, the junction contained 8 bases not matched to a gene. The CDR3 sequence is 16 residues long. CDR1 and CDR2 from the germline V gene are GTSNPN and SVGIG (reference sequence). This chain's CDR3 is CASSGLAGEYTDTQYF. DNA of the CDR3: TGTGCCTCCTCGGGACTAGCGGGAGAGTACACAGATACGCAGTATTTT.

The rearrangement uses TRBV19 and TRBJ2-6, with D unclear. The CDR3 sequence is 15 residues long. V was clipped by 0 bases and J by 4 bases, with 7 bases between them. Germline V CDR1 and CDR2: LNHDA, SQIVND (reference sequence). CDR3 region: CASSIEGSGANVLTF. The CDR3 nucleotides are TGTGCCAGTAGTATAGAAGGTTCCGGGGCCAACGTCCTGACTTTC.